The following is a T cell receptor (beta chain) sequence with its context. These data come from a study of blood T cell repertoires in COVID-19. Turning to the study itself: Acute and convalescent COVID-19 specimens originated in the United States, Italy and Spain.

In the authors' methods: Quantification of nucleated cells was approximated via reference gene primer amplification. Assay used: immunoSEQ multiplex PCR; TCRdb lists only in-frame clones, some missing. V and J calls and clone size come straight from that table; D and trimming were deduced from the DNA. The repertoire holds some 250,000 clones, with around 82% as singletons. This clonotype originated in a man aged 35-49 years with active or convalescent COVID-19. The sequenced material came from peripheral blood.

The CDR3 nucleotides are TGTGCCAGTAGTAGCCAGGGGGATTGGGAAAAACTGTTTTTT. Translated: CASSSQGDWEKLFF. This rearrangement joins TRBV19 to TRBJ1-4, with TRBD1 identical over 7 bases. The ends lost 4 bases at V and 8 bases at J; junction bases unmatched: 7. Germline V gene sequence: CDR1 LNHDA, CDR2 SQIVND (reference sequence). The CDR3 is 14 residues long.